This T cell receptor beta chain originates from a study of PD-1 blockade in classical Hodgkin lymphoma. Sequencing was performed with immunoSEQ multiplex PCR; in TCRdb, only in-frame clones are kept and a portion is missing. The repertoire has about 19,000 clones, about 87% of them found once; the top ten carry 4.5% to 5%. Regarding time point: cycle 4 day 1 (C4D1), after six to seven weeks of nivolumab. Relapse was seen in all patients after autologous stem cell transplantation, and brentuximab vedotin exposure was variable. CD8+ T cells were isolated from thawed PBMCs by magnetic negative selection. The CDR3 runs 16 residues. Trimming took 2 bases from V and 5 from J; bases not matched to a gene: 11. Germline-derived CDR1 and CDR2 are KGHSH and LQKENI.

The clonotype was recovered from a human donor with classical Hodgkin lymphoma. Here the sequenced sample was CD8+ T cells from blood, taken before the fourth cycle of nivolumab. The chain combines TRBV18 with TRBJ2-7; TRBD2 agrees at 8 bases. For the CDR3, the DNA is TGTGCCAGCTCACCAGTACGGGGGGGAACAGGGAACGAGCAGTACTTC. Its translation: CASSPVRGGTGNEQYF.